These 7 T cell receptor beta chains were sequenced from one sample in a study of shared clonotypes between healthy human individuals. The table came from immunoSEQ multiplex PCR; TCRdb's copy has only in-frame clones and leaves some out. The data hold hundreds of thousands of clones, with about 82% observed a single time. What was sequenced was PBMCs. All receptors come from a woman between 40 and 50 years old in good health. Some clones in this sample may be carry-over from other donors' samples.

The chain couples TRBV28 to TRBJ2-5; 8 nucleotides match TRBD2. Germline V gene sequence: CDR1 MDHEN, CDR2 SYDVKM. This CDR3 spans 15 amino acids. V dropped 6 bases and J dropped 5; count of bases not matched to a gene: 11. The CDR3 protein is CASSPSRAGDETQYF. CDR3 DNA: TGTGCCAGCAGCCCCTCCAGAGCGGGAGATGAGACCCAGTACTTC. Complete variable domain (other parts from reference TRBV28 and TRBJ2-5): DVKVTQSSRYLVKRTGEKVFLECVQDMDHENMFWYRQDPGLGLRLIYFSYDVKMKEKGDIPEGYSVSREKKERFSLILESASTNQTSMYLCASSPSRAGDETQYFGPGTRLLVL.

The gene calls are TRBV19 and TRBJ2-2; possibly TRBD1 for D (6 bases). The V end was cut by 4 bases, the J end by 4 bases, with 13 bases between. This CDR3 comprises 15 residues. CDR1 and CDR2 from the germline V gene are LNHDA and SQIVND (reference sequence). The CDR3 is CASSRPLGATGELFF. The CDR3 DNA reads TGTGCCAGTAGTAGGCCCCTGGGGGCCACCGGGGAGCTGTTTTTT.

On this clone itself: A far larger clone is just one base off, so this is likely a read error. The chain carries TRBV7-9 and TRBJ1-1; 7 bases fit TRBD1. This CDR3 spans 18 amino acids. Germline values: CDR1 SEHNR, CDR2 FQNEAQ (reference sequence). Trimming removed 5 bases from V and 0 bases from J; junction bases left unmatched: 15. The DNA of the CDR3 is TGTGCCAGCAGCCCACCAGTAGTCGGACAGGCGATGAACACTGAAGCTTTCTTT. This gives the protein CASSPPVVGQAMNTEAFF.

To note about this clone: An end of the junction differs from the germline gene, which may be a read error. V and J are TRBV28 and TRBJ2-1; D remains unclear. CDR1 and CDR2 (germline): MDHEN, SYDVKM. The CDR3 loop spans 16 amino acids. The CDR3 DNA is TGTGTCAGCAGTCCACGAGGTAGTGGTGTGTTGGGAGAGCAGTTCTTC. Encoded protein: CVSSPRGSGVLGEQFF.

A remark on this clone: A much larger clone lies one base from this, so it may be a read error. Other DNA sequences of this sample code for an identical CDR3. The genes are TRBV28 and TRBJ2-7, with 7 bases matching TRBD2. Per germline, CDR1 MDHEN and CDR2 SYDVKM. The CDR3 runs 15 residues. The CDR3 here is CASSSPGASGNEQYF. CDR3 nucleotide sequence: TGCGCCAGCAGTTCCCCCGGGGCTAGCGGTAACGAGCAGTACTTC. Drawing the rest from reference TRBV28 and TRBJ2-7, the complete variable domain is DVKVTQSSRYLVKRTGEKVFLECVQDMDHENMFWYRQDPGLGLRLIYFSYDVKMKEKGDIPEGYSVSREKKERFSLILESASTNQTSMYLCASSSPGASGNEQYFGPGTRLTVT.

The chain links TRBV28 to TRBJ2-3; perhaps TRBD1 as D (5 bases). The CDR3 loop spans 15 amino acids. The germline CDR1 and CDR2 sequences are MDHEN and SYDVKM. The V and J ends lost 3 bases and 3 bases respectively, with 13 bases between them. The CDR3 loop reads CASSFVQGRTDTQYF. In DNA, the CDR3 is TGTGCCAGCAGTTTTGTCCAGGGAAGGACAGATACGCAGTATTTT.

This clone was seen a handful of times. The J gene is TRBJ1-2, the V gene TRBV28; maybe TRBD1 (6 bases). The CDR3 extends over 15 amino acids. Between the trimmed V and J ends, which lost 6 bases and 8 bases, there was a span of 22 bases. Germline lookup yields CDR1 MDHEN and CDR2 SYDVKM. The CDR3 reads CASSGHDRLTRGYTF. The CDR3 nucleotides are TGTGCCAGCAGCGGACATGACAGGCTCACCCGGGGCTACACCTTC.